A single T cell receptor (beta chain) is shown here with its context. The CDR3 loop spans 14 amino acids. Germline V CDR1 and CDR2: SGHAT, FQNNGV. V shed 6 bases and J shed 5 bases, with 14 bases lying between them. The data stem from a study of T-cell reconstitution after alpha-beta-depleted transplantation in children. The authors prepared the TCRbeta library with unique molecular identifiers. TCRdb redid the calling of the PCR reads with MiXCR, one entry per CDR3 protein. There are roughly 300,000 distinct CDR3 sequences in the sample; around 10% occur only once, and 23% lies in the top ten. The receptor was derived from a male patient under 10 years old who had a stem cell transplant for chronic granulomatous disease, so the T cells may come from the graft donor. The gene calls are TRBV11-2 and TRBJ1-5; D remains ambiguous. The starting material was peripheral blood, obtained 180 days after TCRalphabeta/CD19-depleted stem cell transplant. CDR3 in DNA: TGTGCCAGCAGTCACCCAGGCTTGCATCAGCCCCAGCATTTT. Its protein is CASSHPGLHQPQHF.